The T cell receptor beta chain described here comes from a study of shared clonotypes between healthy human individuals. The naive CD8 subset, CD45RO-negative cells positively selected for CCR7, excluded terminally differentiated effector memory CD45RA+ cells. Using approximately 190 ng DNA, roughly 33,000 T cell genomes, the sorted-subset replicate PCRs were run. The protocol was immunoSEQ multiplex PCR, while the TCRdb copy is restricted to in-frame clones and leaves out a portion. Seen here are roughly 2.1 million clones, about 92% observed once, and the top ten hold 1.5% to 2%. CDR1 is MNHEY, CDR2 SMNVEV, per germline (reference sequence). This CDR3 has 12 amino acids. The V and J ends lost 5 bases and 7 bases respectively, with 9 bases between them.

Sequenced input: naive CD8+ T cells from PBMCs. The rearrangement links TRBV27 to TRBJ1-5; D gene ambiguous. The source is a man aged 18 to 29 in good health. Some clones in this sample may be carry-over from other donors' samples. The CDR3 DNA is TGTGCCAGCAGTGCAACAAGGCAGCCCCAGCATTTT. It specifies CASSATRQPQHF.